The 5 T cell receptor beta chains below come from one sample, sequenced in a study of blood T cells in healthy people across ages. Primers used in a second PCR of about 7 to 12 cycles were a sample-barcoded 5' primer and a J-beta primer mix. TCRdb recomputed calls from the 5' RACE reads with MiXCR, one row per CDR3 protein. The sample has about 1 million distinct CDR3 sequences, 40% to 45% seen once; the top ten hold around 18%. The sequenced material came from blood. All receptors come from a woman aged 55-70 years in good health.

This clonotype was observed a few times. The chain recombines TRBV28 with TRBJ2-7; 9 positions agree with TRBD1. The germline gives CDR1 MDHEN, CDR2 SYDVKM. The CDR3 is 15 amino acids. The ends lost 7 bases at V and 4 bases at J; junction bases unmatched: 11. CDR3 sequence reads: CASTPTGTGWYEQYF. The DNA for the CDR3 is TGTGCCAGCACACCCACCGGGACAGGGTGGTACGAGCAGTACTTC.

The V gene is TRBV3-1, the J gene TRBJ2-1, with D unresolved. The germline V gene has CDR1 LGHDT and CDR2 YNNKEL (reference sequence). The V gene lost 5 bases and the J gene lost 2 bases, with 4 bases spanning the gap. CDR3 length: 12 residues. CDR3: CASSYTYNEQFF. In nucleotides, the CDR3 is TGTGCCAGCAGCTATACCTACAATGAGCAGTTCTTC.

This clonotype was found a few times. The rearrangement uses TRBV7-3 and TRBJ2-1; D perhaps matches TRBD2 (6 bases). There are 16 residues in the CDR3. Per the germline V gene, CDR1 is SGHTA and CDR2 is FQGTGA. Trimming took 6 bases from V and 4 from J, leaving 19 bases between them. The CDR3 protein is CASSPRAGTGYNEQFF. The CDR3 bases are TGTGCCAGCAGTCCCCGAGCCGGGACTGGATACAATGAGCAGTTCTTC.

The V call is TRBV7-9, the J call TRBJ1-1; 7 bases are a match to TRBD1. Germline loops: CDR1 SEHNR, CDR2 FQNEAQ (reference sequence). The CDR3 has 16 residues. The V gene end was trimmed by 3 bases and the J gene end by 4 bases; junction bases not matched to a gene: 11. Here the CDR3 reads CASSLEGGEWGTEAFF. CDR3 in DNA: TGTGCCAGCAGCTTGGAAGGGGGCGAGTGGGGCACTGAAGCTTTCTTT.

This clonotype came up a few times. The chain has TRBV29-1 and TRBJ2-7; perhaps TRBD1 as D (6 bases). Germline-derived CDR1 and CDR2 are SQVTM and ANQGSEA. The CDR3 is made up of 14 amino acids. CDR3 protein: CSACDRLDSYEQYF. CDR3 coding DNA: TGCAGTGCCTGTGACAGGCTGGACTCCTACGAGCAGTACTTC.